Reported below is one T cell receptor beta chain. It lacks a known antigen. No much larger clonotype is one base removed from it; base qualities were not supplied. The entry originates in a study of T cell responses to AZD1222 COVID-19 vaccine (dated by TCRdb to about 2021). With regard to the full study: AZD1222 recipients given second doses at about 4 weeks or at about 12 weeks were pooled, since spike-specific TCR depth and breadth were not found to differ between the two schedules. TCR sequencing covered approximately 230 trial participants: 207 given two doses of AZD1222 and approximately 25 given two doses of MenACWY control vaccine. Trial participants were enrolled into age subgroups of 18-55, 56-69 and 70-plus years, which contained about 150, 28 and 57 TCR-sequenced participants, respectively.

The trim is 3 bases for V and 0 bases for J, with a gap of 5 bases between the germline ends. CDR3 length: 12 amino acids, cysteine to phenylalanine. The DNA shown is the 36-base CDR3, in frame from base 1. CDR1 and CDR2 are drawn from the germline V gene (reference sequence): DFQATT, SNEGSKA. The CDR3 regions of human TCRbeta chains were analyzed by immunosequencing. Per the original workflow: TCRs in the repertoires were matched against a reference library of SARS-CoV-2-specific TCRs that had been generated with the MIRA antigen-specificity platform. Breadth was defined as the fraction of unique TCRs that were SARS-CoV-2-associated. Depth was defined as the fraction of total T cells that were SARS-CoV-2-associated. Each spike-specific TCR was assigned to its reactive spike region and to a CD4 or CD8 class using the MIRA data. Log10-transformed breadth and depth values were compared by one-way ANOVA with Sidak's multiple comparisons tests. TCRdb holds this immuneACCESS table with in-frame rearrangements only. Some clones are missing; in checked studies, unresolved V genes explain under half, and the rest has no known cause. The V and J calls and the clone size are those of that table, but D and trimming were determined from the DNA. In all, the sample holds some 110,000 clones, and over 75% of those were seen once. The top ten clonotypes cover 2% to 3% of the sample.

The sample's time point, from its label and the paper: baseline before first vaccination. The vaccinee samples were drawn from two UK trials, COV001 and COV002, one of which was a single-blind randomized controlled phase 2/3 trial testing AZD1222 (ChAdOx1 nCoV-19) in healthy adults. For TCRbeta chain sequencing, PBMC samples from trial participants were taken at day 0 and at day 28 after the second dose. The paper's findings and limits, for the study overall: Because no day 14 peak-response samples were available, the repertoires could be characterized only after the peak T cell response. Participants were mostly white British and included more females than males, and it was suggested by the authors that clonal diversity may have been underestimated. The 56-69-year group was small, and its depth increase did not reach significance, likely because of low power. Nearly half of unique spike-specific TCRs reportedly recognized epitopes outside regions mutated in the B.1.351 and B.1.1.7 variants. Spike-specific TCR breadth and depth rose significantly after two AZD1222 doses compared with day 0 and with MenACWY recipients. Only a handful of AZD1222 recipients were SARS-CoV-2 seropositive at baseline, limiting conclusions about previously exposed vaccinees. The whole spike protein was spanned by vaccine-associated CD4 TCRs, and dominant responses were seen in regions 160-218 and 743-854.

This specimen was peripheral blood, taken on day 0 of AZD1222 vaccination. This receptor was taken from an adult in good health. The chain is made from TRBV20-1 and TRBJ1-1; no D gene call is confident. The CDR3 is CSASFMNTEAFF. The bases are TGCAGTGCTAGTTTTATGAACACTGAAGCTTTCTTT.